This TCR beta chain is drawn from a study of cytomegalovirus exposure and HLA in healthy donors. The PCR made use of 60 Vbeta and 13 Jbeta primers. Profiled with immunoSEQ multiplex PCR; TCRdb holds only in-frame clones, not every one. The sample includes some 140,000 clones, 73% of them seen just once. CDR3 length: 16 amino acids. Per the germline V gene, CDR1 is SNHLY and CDR2 is FYNNEI. V was pared by 5 bases and J by 4 bases, with 20 bases between. This sequence originates from a woman in her 40s in good health and CMV-seronegative. V and J are TRBV2 and TRBJ1-2, with a weak D call TRBD1 (6 bases). Sequencing input: PBMCs. DNA for the CDR3: TGTGCCAGCAGTTATGACAGGACCCTTCATGCCTATGGCTACACCTTC. Translation gives CASSYDRTLHAYGYTF.